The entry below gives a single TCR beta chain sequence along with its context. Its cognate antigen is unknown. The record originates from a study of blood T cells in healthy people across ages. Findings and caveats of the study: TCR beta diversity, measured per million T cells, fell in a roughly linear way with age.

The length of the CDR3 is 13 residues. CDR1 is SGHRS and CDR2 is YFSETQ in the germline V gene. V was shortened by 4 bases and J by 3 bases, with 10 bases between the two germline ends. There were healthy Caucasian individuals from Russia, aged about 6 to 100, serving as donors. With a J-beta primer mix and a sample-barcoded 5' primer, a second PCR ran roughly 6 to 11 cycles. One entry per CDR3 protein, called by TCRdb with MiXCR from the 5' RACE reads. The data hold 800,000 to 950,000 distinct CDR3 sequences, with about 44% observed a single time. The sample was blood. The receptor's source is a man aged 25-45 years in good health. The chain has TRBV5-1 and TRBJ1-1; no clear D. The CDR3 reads CASSDGRDTEAFF. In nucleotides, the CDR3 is TGCGCCAGCAGCGACGGGCGAGACACTGAAGCTTTCTTT.